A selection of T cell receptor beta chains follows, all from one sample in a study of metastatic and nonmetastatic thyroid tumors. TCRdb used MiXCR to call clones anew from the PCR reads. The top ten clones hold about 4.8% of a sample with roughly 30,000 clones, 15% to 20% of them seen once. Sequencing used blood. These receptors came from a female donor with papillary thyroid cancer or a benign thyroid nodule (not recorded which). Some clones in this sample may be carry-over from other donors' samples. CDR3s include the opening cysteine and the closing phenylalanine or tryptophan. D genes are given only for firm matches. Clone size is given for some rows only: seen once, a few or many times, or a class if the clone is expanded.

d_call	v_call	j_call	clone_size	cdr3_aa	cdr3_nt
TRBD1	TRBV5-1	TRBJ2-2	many	CASSPDRIVGELFF	TGCGCCAGCAGCCCGGACAGGATCGTGGGGGAGCTGTTTTTT
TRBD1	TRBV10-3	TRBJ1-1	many	CAISESTGTTEAFF	TGTGCCATCAGTGAGTCGACAGGGACGACTGAAGCTTTCTTT
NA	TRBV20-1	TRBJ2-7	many	CSANPLEYEQYF	TGCAGTGCTAATCCTTTGGAATACGAGCAGTACTTC
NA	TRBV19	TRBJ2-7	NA	CASGDRAYEQYF	TGTGCCAGTGGGGACCGAGCCTACGAGCAGTACTTC
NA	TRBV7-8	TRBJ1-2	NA	CASSLGSLGGGGYTF	TGTGCCAGCAGCTTAGGGTCCCTCGGCGGGGGTGGCTACACCTTC
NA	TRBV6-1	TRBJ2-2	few	CASSEDSMGTGELFF	TGTGCCAGCAGCGAGGATAGTATGGGCACCGGGGAGCTGTTTTTT
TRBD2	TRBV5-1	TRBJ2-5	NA	CASSLASGGGFRETQYF	TGCGCCAGCAGCTTGGCCAGCGGGGGGGGATTTAGAGAGACCCAGTACTTC
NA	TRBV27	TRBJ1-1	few	CTSSRANTEAFF	TGTACCAGCAGCAGGGCAAACACTGAAGCTTTCTTT
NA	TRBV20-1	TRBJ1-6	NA	CSARDGNSPLHF	TGCAGTGCTAGAGATGGTAATTCACCCCTCCACTTT
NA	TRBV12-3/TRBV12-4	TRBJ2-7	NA	CASSVPGSYEQYF	TGTGCCAGCAGTGTACCGGGGTCCTACGAGCAGTACTTC
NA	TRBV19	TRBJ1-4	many	CASSTRQNNEKLFF	TGTGCCAGTAGTACGCGGCAGAATAATGAAAAACTGTTTTTT
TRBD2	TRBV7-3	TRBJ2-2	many	CASSLRTSGPGELFF	TGTGCCAGCAGCTTAAGGACTAGCGGGCCCGGGGAGCTGTTTTTT
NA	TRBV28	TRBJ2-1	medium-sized	CASSLGRDRRPYNEQFF	TGTGCCAGCAGTTTAGGGCGCGACAGACGACCCTACAATGAGCAGTTCTTC
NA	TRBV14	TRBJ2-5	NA	CASSQGFRATTEYF	TGTGCCAGCAGCCAGGGTTTTCGGGCCACTACAGAGTACTTC
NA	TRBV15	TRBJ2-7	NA	CATAGLGRDEQYF	TGTGCCACCGCCGGTCTAGGGCGTGACGAGCAGTACTTC
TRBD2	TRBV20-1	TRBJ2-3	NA	CSARGLAGGTDTQYF	TGCAGTGCTAGAGGACTAGCGGGTGGCACAGATACGCAGTATTTT
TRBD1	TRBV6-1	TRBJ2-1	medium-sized	CASRARGLSFPDEQFF	TGTGCCAGCAGGGCCAGGGGGCTCTCCTTCCCGGATGAGCAGTTCTTC
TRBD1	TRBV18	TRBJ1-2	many	CASSPTNRGGYGYTF	TGTGCCAGCTCACCGACAAACAGGGGAGGATATGGCTACACCTTC
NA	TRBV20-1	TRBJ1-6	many	CSARDGSQPYNSPLHF	TGCAGTGCTAGAGATGGGTCGCAGCCCTATAATTCACCCCTCCACTTT
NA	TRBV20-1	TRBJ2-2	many	CSASGTTGELFF	TGCAGTGCTAGCGGGACTACCGGGGAGCTGTTTTTT
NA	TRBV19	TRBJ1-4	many	CASTPAGREKLFF	TGTGCCAGTACCCCGGCCGGGCGGGAAAAACTGTTTTTT
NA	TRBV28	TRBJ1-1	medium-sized	CASSGTFNTEAFF	TGTGCCAGCAGCGGGACATTTAACACTGAAGCTTTCTTT
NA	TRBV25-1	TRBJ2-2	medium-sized	CASSRRVTGELFF	TGTGCCAGCAGTCGAAGGGTCACCGGGGAGCTGTTTTTT
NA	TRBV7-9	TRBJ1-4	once	CASSDGPEKLFF	TGTGCCAGCAGCGATGGGCCTGAAAAACTGTTTTTT
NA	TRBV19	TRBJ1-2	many	CASSIDSTTDYGYTF	TGTGCCAGTAGTATAGATAGTACCACTGACTATGGCTACACCTTC
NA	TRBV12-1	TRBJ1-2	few	CASSFDSGESYGYTF	TGTGCCAGCAGCTTTGATTCGGGAGAGTCATATGGCTACACCTTC
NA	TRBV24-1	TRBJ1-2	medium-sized	CATSDLETNYGYTF	TGTGCCACCAGTGATTTAGAAACTAACTATGGCTACACCTTC
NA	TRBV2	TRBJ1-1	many	CASSLGQSEAFF	TGTGCCAGCAGCCTAGGACAGTCTGAAGCTTTCTTT
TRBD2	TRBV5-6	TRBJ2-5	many	CASSGPGGGAETQYF	TGTGCCAGCAGCGGGCCTGGCGGGGGGGCCGAGACCCAGTACTTC
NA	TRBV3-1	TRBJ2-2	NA	CASSQRGASTGELFF	TGTGCCAGCAGCCAGCGAGGGGCGAGCACCGGGGAGCTGTTTTTT
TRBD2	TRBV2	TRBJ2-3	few	CASSGRTDTQYF	TGTGCCAGCAGCGGGAGGACAGATACGCAGTATTTT
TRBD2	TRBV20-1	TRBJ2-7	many	CSARDGQGLAGGFYEQYF	TGCAGTGCTAGAGATGGGCAGGGACTAGCGGGAGGGTTCTACGAGCAGTACTTC
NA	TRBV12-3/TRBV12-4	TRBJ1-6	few	CASSTRGDNSPLHF	TGTGCCAGCAGTACCAGGGGAGATAATTCACCCCTCCACTTT
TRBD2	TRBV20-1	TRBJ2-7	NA	CRATTSGTYEQYF	TGCAGGGCCACGACTAGCGGGACTTACGAGCAGTACTTC
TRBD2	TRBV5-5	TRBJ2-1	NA	CASTWPSSGMGEQFF	TGTGCCAGCACTTGGCCCTCTAGCGGGATGGGGGAGCAGTTCTTC
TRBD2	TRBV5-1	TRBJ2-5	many	CASSLGLAGEAETQYF	TGCGCCAGCAGCTTGGGACTAGCGGGGGAGGCAGAGACCCAGTACTTC
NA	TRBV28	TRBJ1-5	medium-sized	CASSHAGRAGNQPQHF	TGTGCCAGCAGCCACGCCGGCAGGGCTGGCAATCAGCCCCAGCATTTT
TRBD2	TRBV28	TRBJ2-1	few	CASTQTSGRSEQFF	TGTGCCAGCACTCAGACTAGCGGGAGGAGTGAGCAGTTCTTC
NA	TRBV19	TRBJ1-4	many	CASSSGFLGEKLFF	TGTGCCAGTAGTTCCGGTTTCCTAGGGGAAAAACTGTTTTTT
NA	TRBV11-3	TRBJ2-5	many	CASRGRQMKRTQYF	TGTGCCAGCAGGGGGAGGCAGATGAAAAGGACCCAGTACTTC
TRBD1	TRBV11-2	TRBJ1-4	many	CASSFGTGGFNEKLFF	TGTGCCAGCAGCTTTGGGACAGGGGGATTTAATGAAAAACTGTTTTTT
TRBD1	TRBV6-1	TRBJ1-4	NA	CASIDDREAEKLFF	TGTGCCAGCATTGACGACAGGGAAGCTGAAAAACTGTTTTTT
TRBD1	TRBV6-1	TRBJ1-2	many	CASSDHRGDYGYTF	TGTGCCAGCAGTGACCACAGGGGAGACTATGGCTACACCTTC
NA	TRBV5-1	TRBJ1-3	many	CASSPRALGSSGNTIYF	TGCGCCAGCAGCCCCCGGGCCCTAGGTAGCTCTGGAAACACCATATATTTT
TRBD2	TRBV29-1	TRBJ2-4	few	CSVEAGGTKNIQYF	TGCAGCGTTGAGGCGGGAGGGACCAAAAACATTCAGTACTTC
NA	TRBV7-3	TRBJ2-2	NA	CASSSDGVHTGELFF	TGTGCCAGCAGCTCAGATGGGGTCCACACCGGGGAGCTGTTTTTT
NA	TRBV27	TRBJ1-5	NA	CASSSKGDQTQHF	TGTGCCAGCAGTTCCAAGGGGGATCAGACCCAGCATTTT
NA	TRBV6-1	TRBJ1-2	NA	CAGTLTGGSDYGFTF	TGTGCCGGCACCCTCACGGGGGGTTCGGACTATGGCTTCACCTTC
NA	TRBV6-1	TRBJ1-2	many	CASRREANYGYTF	TGTGCCAGCAGGAGGGAAGCTAACTATGGCTACACCTTC
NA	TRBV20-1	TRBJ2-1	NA	CSAREDGHEQFF	TGCAGTGCTAGAGAGGACGGGCATGAGCAGTTCTTC
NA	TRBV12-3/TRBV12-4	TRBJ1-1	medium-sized	CASSSVRGRAFF	TGTGCCAGCAGTTCCGTCCGGGGACGAGCTTTCTTT
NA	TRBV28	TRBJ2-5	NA	CASKKDFQETQYF	TGTGCCAGCAAGAAGGACTTCCAAGAGACCCAGTACTTC
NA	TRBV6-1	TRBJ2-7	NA	CASSEEVGPGPNYEQYF	TGTGCCAGCAGTGAAGAGGTGGGACCGGGCCCCAATTACGAGCAGTACTTC
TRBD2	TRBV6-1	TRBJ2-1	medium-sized	CASSRSGTSGSHEQFF	TGTGCCAGCAGTCGCTCCGGGACTAGCGGGAGTCATGAGCAGTTCTTC
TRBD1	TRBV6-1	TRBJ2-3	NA	CASKRAGGRTDTQYF	TGTGCCAGCAAGAGGGCAGGGGGCAGGACAGATACGCAGTATTTT
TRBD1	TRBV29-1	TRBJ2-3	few	CSVWRQGADTQYF	TGCAGCGTCTGGAGACAGGGGGCAGATACGCAGTATTTT
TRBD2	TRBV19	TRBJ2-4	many	CASSGLAGGRAKNIQYF	TGTGCCAGTAGTGGGCTAGCGGGAGGGCGGGCCAAAAACATTCAGTACTTC
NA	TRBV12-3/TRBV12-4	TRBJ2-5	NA	CASSTSTGCETQYF	TGTGCCAGCAGCACATCCACAGGGTGTGAGACCCAGTACTTC
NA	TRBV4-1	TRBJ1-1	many	CASSQVDGQGRGAFF	TGCGCCAGCAGCCAAGTGGACGGGCAGGGGAGGGGAGCTTTCTTT
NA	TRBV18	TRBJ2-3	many	CASSRGADTQYF	TGTGCCAGCTCACGGGGCGCAGATACGCAGTATTTT